This entry features one T cell receptor beta chain sequence. The antigen it binds to is not known. Base qualities are missing; no much larger clone stands one base away. The data derive from a study of blood T cell repertoires in COVID-19 (dated by TCRdb to 2020 to 2021). General notes on the study: Collaborator samples came from the United States, Italy and Spain and covered acute and convalescent phases of COVID-19. Deeply sampled blood TCRbeta repertoires from subjects exposed to, actively infected with, or recovered from COVID-19 were included in the dataset. The prospective study material was composed of cDNA or gDNA derived from T cells, B-cell-depleted T cells, or PBMCs. A freely available public database, intended as a resource for researchers studying the immune response to SARS-CoV-2, is where the repertoires were released. The sample metadata nearly always contained a de-identified subject ID, COVID-19 status, age in years and sex. The samples were drawn from the first 160 participants of the ongoing ImmuneRACE study and from over a thousand subjects provided by 6 global collaborators. Where available, HLA class I and class II types were taken from metadata supplied by the sample provider and were not determined by assay-based typing.

TCRbeta CDR3 regions were amplified from genomic DNA by means of the immunoSEQ Assay, a bias-controlled multiplex PCR. As for how the authors treated the data: The number of nucleated cells in each sample was estimated by amplification of reference gene primers within the assay. To quantify the absolute abundance of each unique TCRbeta CDR3 rearrangement, sequence reads were collapsed and filtered. For each sample, productive Simpson clonality was calculated as the square root of Simpson's diversity index across productive rearrangements. TCRdb re-hosts the immuneACCESS table, in-frame sequences only. Its copies lack some clones; in the studies checked, an unresolved V gene accounts for under half of them, and the cause for the rest is not known. From that table come the V and J calls and clone size; the DNA was used to work out D and trimming. For this sample there are roughly 80,000 clones; under 85% appear just once. The ten largest clones add up to about 9% of the sample.

Broad study findings and their caveats: How much clinical and demographic metadata was included differed by source and by participant, and the metadata was provided uncurated.

Whole blood was collected in K2EDTA tubes by collaborating institutions according to the institutions' own protocols. For TCRbeta analysis, collaborators shipped samples as frozen whole blood, isolated PBMCs, or DNA extracted from either of those sample types. Relative to germline, V is 5 bases shorter and J is 2 bases shorter, with 12 bases between their ends. The germline V gene yields SGHAT for CDR1 and FQNNGV for CDR2. The CDR3 goes from the cysteine to the phenylalanine over 15 residues. Only the CDR3 portion is preserved as DNA: 45 bases, with reading frame beginning at the first base. The chain couples TRBV11-2 to TRBJ2-2; TRBD1 might be the D gene, on 6 matching bases. The sequence came from a human donor in a cohort sampled during active COVID-19. Source material: peripheral blood. The nucleotides read TGTGCCAGCAGCCCCGACAGGTTTAACACCGGGGAGCTGTTTTTT. Translated, it reads CASSPDRFNTGELFF.